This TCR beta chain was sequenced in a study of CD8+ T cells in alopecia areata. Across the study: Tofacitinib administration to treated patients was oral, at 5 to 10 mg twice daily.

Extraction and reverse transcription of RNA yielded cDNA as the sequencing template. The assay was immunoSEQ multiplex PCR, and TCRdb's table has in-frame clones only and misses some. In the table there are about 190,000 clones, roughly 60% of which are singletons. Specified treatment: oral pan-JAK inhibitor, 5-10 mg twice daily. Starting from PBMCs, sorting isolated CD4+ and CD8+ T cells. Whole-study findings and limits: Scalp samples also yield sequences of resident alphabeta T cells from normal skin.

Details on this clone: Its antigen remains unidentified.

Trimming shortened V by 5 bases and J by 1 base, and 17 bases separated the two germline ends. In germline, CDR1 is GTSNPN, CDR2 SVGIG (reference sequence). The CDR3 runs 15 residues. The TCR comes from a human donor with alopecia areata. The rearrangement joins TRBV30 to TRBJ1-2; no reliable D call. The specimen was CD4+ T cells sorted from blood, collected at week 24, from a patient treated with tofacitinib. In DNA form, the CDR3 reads TGTGCCTGGGACGAGGACCCTTGGGGTAACTATGGCTACACCTTC. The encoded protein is CAWDEDPWGNYGYTF.